A single sample gave rise to the 2 T cell receptor beta chains below, sequenced in a study of T cells in women clearing cervical HPV infection. Only in-frame clones appear in the TCRdb table, and some are missing; sequencing was by immunoSEQ multiplex PCR. The sample has about 34,000 clones. Sequencing used blood buffy coat. The receptors here all came from a woman between 18 and 69 years old with a cervical HPV16 infection that either progressed to CIN3+ or cleared (not recorded which).

This clone is called medium-sized based on its frequency. The sequenced fragment ends 3 residues before the CDR3 boundary, so the rest is inferred from the germline J gene. Other DNA sequences in this sample translate to the same CDR3. This rearrangement joins TRBV18 to TRBJ1-3; weak D call: TRBD1 (5 bases). Trimming shortened V by 3 bases and J by 0 bases, and 12 bases separated the two germline ends. Germline CDR1 is KGHSH and CDR2 is LQKENI. The CDR3 runs 16 residues. The CDR3 protein is CASSPAGQSSGNTIYF. Partial CDR3 DNA: TGTGCCAGCTCACCCGCTGGACAATCCTCTGGAAACACC.

With regard to this clone: The read halts 3 residues ahead of the CDR3 end, with the missing end drawn from the germline J gene. V and J are TRBV7-9 and TRBJ1-5; D possibly corresponds to TRBD1 (6 bases). CDR3 length: 14 residues. Looked up from germline, CDR1 is SEHNR and CDR2 is FQNEAQ (reference sequence). V was pared by 1 base and J by 6 bases, with 10 bases between. The CDR3 bases that were read are TGTGCCAGCAGCTTAGGACAGGAAGGTCAGCCC. It codes for CASSLGQEGQP. In full, the CDR3 reads CASSLGQEGQPQHF.